The present TCR beta chain was sequenced within a study of graft-versus-host responses after intestinal transplantation. Study in general: For approximately three years after anti-thymocyte globulin induction, all recipients took tacrolimus and steroids.

This CDR3 region has 14 residues. Germline assignment: CDR1 MGHDK and CDR2 SYGVNS. Trimming pared 0 bases from V and 3 bases from J, leaving 9 bases between. Libraries were prepared by immunoSEQ multiplex PCR; TCRdb keeps only in-frame clonotypes and omits some of them. The sample contains over 15,000 clones, around 95% of which appear only once. The rearrangement uses TRBV25-1 and TRBJ2-7; D could derive from TRBD1 or TRBD2 (5 bases each). This clonotype was obtained from a human patient who received an intestinal transplant, so some T cells may come from the graft donor. The source was PBMCs, collected 23 days after intestinal transplant. The CDR3 sequence: CASSEYYGGYEQYF. The DNA for the CDR3 is TGTGCCAGCAGTGAATATTATGGGGGCTACGAGCAGTACTTC.